This TCR beta chain emerged from a study of graft-versus-host responses after intestinal transplantation. In the study overall: The study gave all recipients anti-thymocyte globulin induction, then tacrolimus and steroids for two to three years.

Libraries were prepared by immunoSEQ multiplex PCR; TCRdb keeps only in-frame clonotypes and omits some of them. The sample carries tens of thousands of clones, around 92% recorded once. This clone was seen only once. Here the sequenced sample was PBMCs, taken roughly 260 days after intestinal transplant. This receptor was identified in a human patient who received an intestinal transplant, so some T cells may come from the graft donor.

CDR3 protein: CASSYSTSRTNYGYTF. The CDR3 nucleotides are TGTGCCAGCAGTTACTCGACGTCGAGGACTAACTATGGCTACACCTTC. V is TRBV6-5 and J is TRBJ1-2; D ambiguous. Looked up from germline, CDR1 is MNHEY and CDR2 is SVGAGI. The V end was cut by 0 bases, the J end by 0 bases, with 11 bases between. This CDR3 comprises 16 residues.